Described below is a single T cell receptor (beta chain) sequence and its context. Sequencing used immunoSEQ multiplex PCR; TCRdb keeps in-frame clones, though not all of them. The table records over 250,000 clones, 65% to 90% of them present only once. The sample originates from a study of cytomegalovirus exposure and HLA in healthy donors. Study summary: Later analysis reported that the 120 or so validation repertoires shared the platform of the 600 to 750 first-cohort repertoires.

V lost 4 bases, J lost 4 bases, and 13 bases stayed unmatched. Germline loops: CDR1 SGHRS, CDR2 YFSETQ. This CDR3 is 16 amino acids long. This chain uses TRBV5-1 with TRBJ1-2; 7 bases match TRBD1. The specimen was PBMCs. This TCR came from a woman under 30 in good health and CMV-seronegative. The CDR3 spells CASSLGDSLGGYGYTF. The CDR3 nucleotides read TGCGCCAGCAGCCTAGGGGACAGCCTCGGGGGCTATGGCTACACCTTC.